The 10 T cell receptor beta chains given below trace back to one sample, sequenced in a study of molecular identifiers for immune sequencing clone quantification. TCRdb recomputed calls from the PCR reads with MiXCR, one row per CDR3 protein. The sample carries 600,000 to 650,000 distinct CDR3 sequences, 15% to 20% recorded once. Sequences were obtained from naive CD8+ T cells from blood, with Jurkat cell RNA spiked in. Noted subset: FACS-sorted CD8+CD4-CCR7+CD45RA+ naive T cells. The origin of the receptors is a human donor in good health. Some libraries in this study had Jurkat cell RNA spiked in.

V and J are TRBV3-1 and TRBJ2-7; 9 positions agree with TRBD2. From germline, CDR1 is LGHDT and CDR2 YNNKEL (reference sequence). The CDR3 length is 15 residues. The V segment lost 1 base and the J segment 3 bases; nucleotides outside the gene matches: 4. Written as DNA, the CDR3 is TGTGCCAGCAGCCAAGTAATTAGCGGGAGCTACGAGCAGTACTTC. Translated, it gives CASSQVISGSYEQYF.

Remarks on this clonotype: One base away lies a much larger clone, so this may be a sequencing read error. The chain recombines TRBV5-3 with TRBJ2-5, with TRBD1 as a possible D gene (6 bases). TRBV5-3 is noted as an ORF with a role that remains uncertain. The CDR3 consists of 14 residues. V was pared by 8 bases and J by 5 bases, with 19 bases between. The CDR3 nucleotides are TGTGCCAGCAGCCAAGGCCGGACAGTGGAGACCCAGTACTTC. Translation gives CASSQGRTVETQYF.

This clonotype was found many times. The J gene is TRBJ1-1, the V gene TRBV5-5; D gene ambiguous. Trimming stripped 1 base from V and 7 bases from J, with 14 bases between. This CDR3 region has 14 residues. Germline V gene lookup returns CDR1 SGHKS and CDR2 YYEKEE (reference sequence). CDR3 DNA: TGTGCCAGCAGCTTGCTGACGCGGGGAGGTGAAGCTTTCTTT. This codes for CASSLLTRGGEAFF.

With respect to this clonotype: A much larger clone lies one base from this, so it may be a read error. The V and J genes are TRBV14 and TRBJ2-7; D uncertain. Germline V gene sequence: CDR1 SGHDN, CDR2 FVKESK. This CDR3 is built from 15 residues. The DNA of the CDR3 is TGTGCCAGCTGCCAAGATAGTCTTCGGCCCTACGAGCAGTACTTC. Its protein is CASCQDSLRPYEQYF.

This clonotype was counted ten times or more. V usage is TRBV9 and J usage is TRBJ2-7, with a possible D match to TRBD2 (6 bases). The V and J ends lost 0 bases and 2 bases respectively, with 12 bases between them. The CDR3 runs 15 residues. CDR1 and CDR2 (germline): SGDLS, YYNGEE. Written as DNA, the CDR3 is TGTGCCAGCAGCGTAGGGGGCGGGGTCGCCTACGAGCAGTACTTC. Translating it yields CASSVGGGVAYEQYF.

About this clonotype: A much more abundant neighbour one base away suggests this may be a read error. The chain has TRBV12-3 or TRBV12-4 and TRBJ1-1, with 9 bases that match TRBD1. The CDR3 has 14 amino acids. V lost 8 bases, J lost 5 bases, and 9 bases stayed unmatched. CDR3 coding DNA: TGTGCCAGCGGTGGGATGGACAGGGGAACTGAAGCTTTCTTT. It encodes CASGGMDRGTEAFF.

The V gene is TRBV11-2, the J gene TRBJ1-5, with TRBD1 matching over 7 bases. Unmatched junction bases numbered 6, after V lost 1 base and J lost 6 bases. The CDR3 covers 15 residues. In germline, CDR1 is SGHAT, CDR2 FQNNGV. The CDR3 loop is CASSLVRGSGQPQHF. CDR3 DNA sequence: TGTGCCAGCAGCTTAGTCAGGGGGAGCGGTCAGCCCCAGCATTTT.

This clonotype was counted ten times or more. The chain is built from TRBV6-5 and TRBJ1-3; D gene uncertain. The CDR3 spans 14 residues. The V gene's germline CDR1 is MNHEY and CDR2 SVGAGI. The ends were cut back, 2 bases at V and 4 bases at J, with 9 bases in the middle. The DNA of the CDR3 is TGTGCCAGCAGTTACGACCAGGCGGGAAACACCATATATTTT. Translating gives CASSYDQAGNTIYF.

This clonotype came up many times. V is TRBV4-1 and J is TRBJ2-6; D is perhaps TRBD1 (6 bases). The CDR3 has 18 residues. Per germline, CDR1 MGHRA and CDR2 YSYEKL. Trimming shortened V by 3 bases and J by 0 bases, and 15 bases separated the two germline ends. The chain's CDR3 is CASSHTGHLVSGANVLTF. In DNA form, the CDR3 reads TGCGCCAGCAGCCACACGGGACACCTTGTCTCTGGGGCCAACGTCCTGACTTTC.

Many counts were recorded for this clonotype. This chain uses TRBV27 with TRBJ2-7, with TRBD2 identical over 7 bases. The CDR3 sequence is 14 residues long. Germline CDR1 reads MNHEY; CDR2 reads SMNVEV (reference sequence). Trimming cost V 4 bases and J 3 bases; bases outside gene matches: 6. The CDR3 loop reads CASSWSGGNYEQYF. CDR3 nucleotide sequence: TGTGCCAGCAGTTGGTCGGGGGGTAACTACGAGCAGTACTTC.